These 5 T cell receptor beta chains were all obtained from the same sample, sequenced in a study of blood T cell repertoires in COVID-19. This table comes from immunoSEQ multiplex PCR, and its TCRdb copy is limited to in-frame clones, with some not included. This sample has about 240,000 clones, with 65% to 90% found just once. The source material was peripheral blood. Every receptor here comes from a man aged 50 to 60 with COVID-19, enrolled during active disease.

The chain couples TRBV20-1 to TRBJ2-5; 7 nucleotides align to TRBD2. CDR1 is DFQATT, CDR2 SNEGSKA, per germline (reference sequence). The CDR3 runs to 14 residues. The junction had 10 bases not matched to a gene; V was cut back by 3 bases and J by 6 bases. This chain's CDR3 is CSASRAGTFQTQYF. The CDR3 nucleotides read TGCAGTGCTAGTAGAGCGGGGACCTTCCAGACCCAGTACTTC.

This chain joins TRBV5-1 and TRBJ2-1, with D perhaps matching TRBD2 (8 bases). Germline assignment: CDR1 SGHRS and CDR2 YFSETQ. V was pared by 4 bases and J by 1 base, with 15 bases between. The CDR3 runs 16 residues. The CDR3 sequence: CASSPGGTDSYNEQFF. In DNA form, the CDR3 reads TGCGCCAGCAGCCCGGGAGGGACAGATTCCTACAATGAGCAGTTCTTC.

The chain has TRBV5-8 and TRBJ2-1; D possibly uses TRBD1 or TRBD2 (5 bases each). The CDR3 loop spans 15 amino acids. The germline gives CDR1 SGHTS, CDR2 YDEGEE. V lost 4 bases and J lost 0, with 11 bases in between. The CDR3 DNA sequence: TGTGCCAGCAGCCTGGGACGGAGCTCCTACAATGAGCAGTTCTTC. This sequence encodes CASSLGRSSYNEQFF.

The gene calls are TRBV7-9 and TRBJ1-6, with unresolved D. The CDR3 runs 15 residues. V lost 4 bases and J 3 bases, leaving 10 bases between the germline ends. The V gene's germline CDR1 is SEHNR and CDR2 FQNEAQ (reference sequence). CDR3 sequence (DNA): TGTGCCAGCAGCTCCTCGGAGTTCTATAATTCACCCCTCCACTTT. The encoded protein is CASSSSEFYNSPLHF.

This chain connects TRBV30 to TRBJ2-5, with TRBD2 matching over 13 bases. Trimming took 1 base from V and 5 from J; bases not matched to a gene: 7. CDR1 and CDR2 (germline): GTSNPN, SVGIG (reference sequence). The CDR3 is 16 amino acids. As DNA, the CDR3 is TGTGCCTGGAGTGCCGGGACTAGCGGGGTGGCGGAGACCCAGTACTTC. Its translation is CAWSAGTSGVAETQYF.